This T cell receptor (beta chain) came from a study of blood T cell repertoires in COVID-19. About the research overall: Sample material is recorded as cDNA or gDNA derived from T cells, B-cell-depleted T cells, or PBMCs.

V lost 0 bases and J 2 bases, leaving 5 bases between the germline ends. The length of the CDR3 is 14 residues. In germline, CDR1 is SNHLY, CDR2 FYNNEI. The method was immunoSEQ multiplex PCR; TCRdb's version includes in-frame clones alone and lacks a portion of them. The sample yields about 200,000 clones, about four fifths seen once. The sequence came from a woman aged 80 or over with COVID-19, enrolled during active disease. The sample taken for sequencing was peripheral blood. V and J are TRBV2 and TRBJ1-5; possible D gene TRBD1, 5 bases. The CDR3: CASSEATGNQPQHF. The CDR3 bases are TGTGCCAGCAGTGAAGCGACAGGCAATCAGCCCCAGCATTTT.